The rows below give T cell receptor beta chains drawn from one sample of a study of blood T cell repertoires in COVID-19. Some clones are missing from TCRdb's copy, which holds only in-frame ones; the method was immunoSEQ multiplex PCR. Here the sample spans some 50,000 clones, under 90% being singletons. Specimen: peripheral blood. The receptor set was obtained from a middle-aged man with acute or convalescent COVID-19. The CDR3 runs from the conserved cysteine through the conserved F or W. The D gene is left open where the match is weak. Only some rows state a clone size, as once, few, many or a class for expanded clones.

j_gene,abundance,v_gene,d_gene,CDR3aa,CDR3nt
TRBJ2-3,-,TRBV3-1/TRBV3-2,-,CASSLRFQGKTDTQYF,TGTGCCAGCAGCCTGAGGTTCCAGGGGAAAACAGATACGCAGTATTTT
TRBJ1-5,once,TRBV28,-,CASSLGGPGQPQHF,TGTGCCAGCAGTTTAGGGGGCCCGGGTCAGCCCCAGCATTTT
TRBJ2-3,-,TRBV30,TRBD2,CAWASGGAADTQYF,TGTGCCTGGGCTAGCGGGGGGGCAGCAGATACGCAGTATTTT
TRBJ1-1,-,TRBV27,TRBD1,CASSLAGTGGSEAFF,TGTGCCAGCAGTTTAGCCGGGACAGGGGGATCTGAAGCTTTCTTT
TRBJ1-4,-,TRBV19,TRBD1,CASTTGAEGEKLFF,TGTGCCAGTACCACAGGGGCGGAAGGAGAAAAACTGTTTTTT
TRBJ2-2,-,TRBV3-1/TRBV3-2,-,CASSQGNDLTTGELFF,TGTGCCAGCAGCCAAGGCAACGACTTGACCACCGGGGAGCTGTTTTTT
TRBJ1-2,-,TRBV9,TRBD1,CASSAPGQGVGGYTF,TGTGCCAGCAGCGCCCCGGGACAGGGCGTGGGTGGCTACACCTTC
TRBJ2-7,-,TRBV5-1,-,CASSLVEPYEQYF,TGCGCCAGCAGCTTAGTGGAGCCCTACGAGCAGTACTTC
TRBJ2-7,-,TRBV7-6,-,CASSSRGAYEQYF,TGTGCCAGCAGCTCCAGGGGGGCCTACGAGCAGTACTTC
TRBJ1-1,-,TRBV18,-,CASSPRREAGTEAFF,TGTGCCAGCTCACCACGGCGGGAAGCAGGAACTGAAGCTTTCTTT
TRBJ1-1,-,TRBV10-3,-,CAISVTATNTEAFF,TGTGCCATCAGTGTAACAGCCACGAACACTGAAGCTTTCTTT